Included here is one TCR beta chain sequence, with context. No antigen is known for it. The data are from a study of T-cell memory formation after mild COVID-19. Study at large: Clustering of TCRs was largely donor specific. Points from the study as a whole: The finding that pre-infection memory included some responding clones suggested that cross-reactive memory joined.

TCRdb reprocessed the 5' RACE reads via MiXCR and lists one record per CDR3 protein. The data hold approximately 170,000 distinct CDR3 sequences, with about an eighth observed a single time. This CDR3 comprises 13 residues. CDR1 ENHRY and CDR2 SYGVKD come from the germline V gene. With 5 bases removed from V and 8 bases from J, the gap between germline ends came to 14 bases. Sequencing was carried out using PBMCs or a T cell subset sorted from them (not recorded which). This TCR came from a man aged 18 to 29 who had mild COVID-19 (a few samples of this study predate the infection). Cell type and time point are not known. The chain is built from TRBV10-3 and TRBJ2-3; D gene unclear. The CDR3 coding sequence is TGTGCCATCAGTTCCCACGAATTGGCTACGCAGTATTTT. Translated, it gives CAISSHELATQYF.